These 32 T cell receptor beta chains were all obtained from the same sample, sequenced in a study of CD8+ T cells in alopecia areata. Stated treatment: oral pan-JAK inhibitor, 5-10 mg twice daily. RNA was extracted and reverse transcribed into cDNA as the sequencing template. This table comes from immunoSEQ multiplex PCR, and its TCRdb copy is limited to in-frame clones, with some not included. This table has about 64,000 clones, 46% appearing once. The sample consisted of CD8+ T cells sorted from blood, taken between weeks 36 and 40, from a patient treated with tofacitinib. All receptors derive from a human donor with alopecia areata.

This chain connects TRBV25-1 to TRBJ2-1; D is unresolved. Germline V gene sequence: CDR1 MGHDK, CDR2 SYGVNS. CDR3 length: 12 residues. Trimming cost V 3 bases and J 5 bases, with 5 bases left between them. As DNA, the CDR3 is TGTGCCAGCAGTGAGCCTGACAATGAGCAGTTCTTC. As protein: CASSEPDNEQFF.

The V call is TRBV7-9, the J call TRBJ1-4; D remains ambiguous. This CDR3 is 14 amino acids long. V lost 2 bases to trimming and J lost 4 bases, with 8 bases between them. Germline V gene sequence: CDR1 SEHNR, CDR2 FQNEAQ (reference sequence). CDR3 nucleotides: TGTGCCAGCAGCTTAACCCGGAGTAATGAAAAACTGTTTTTT. As protein: CASSLTRSNEKLFF.

This clone has only a few counts. V gene TRBV6-1 combines with J gene TRBJ2-1, with 7 bases matching TRBD1. Germline CDR1 and CDR2: MNHNS and SASEGT. The V segment lost 6 bases and the J segment 8 bases; nucleotides outside the gene matches: 4. The CDR3 totals 12 residues. The CDR3 protein is CASSTGVHEQFF. Written as DNA, the CDR3 is TGTGCCAGCAGCACAGGGGTCCATGAGCAGTTCTTC.

The J gene is TRBJ2-1, the V gene TRBV5-6; D ambiguous. Germline V gene lookup returns CDR1 SGHDT and CDR2 YYEEEE. V was trimmed by 2 bases and J by 4 bases, leaving 1 base between them. This CDR3 comprises 11 residues. CDR3 region: CASSLYNEQFF. The CDR3 nucleotides are TGTGCCAGCAGCTTATACAATGAGCAGTTCTTC.

This chain joins TRBV9 and TRBJ2-2, with TRBD2 as a possible D gene (6 bases). The V and J ends lost 4 bases and 3 bases respectively, with 19 bases between them. Germline assignment: CDR1 SGDLS and CDR2 YYNGEE. This CDR3 comprises 17 residues. The CDR3 nucleotides are TGTGCCAGCAGCACCCCCCTGGAGGTAGCGGACACCGGGGAGCTGTTTTTT. This translates into CASSTPLEVADTGELFF.

The chain uses TRBV25-1 and TRBJ2-2, with D possibly matching TRBD2 (5 bases). The germline V gene has CDR1 MGHDK and CDR2 SYGVNS. V shed 10 bases and J shed 2 bases, with 11 bases lying between them. The CDR3 consists of 13 residues. This CDR3 is CATLEVNTGELFF. The CDR3 DNA follows: TGTGCCACCCTGGAGGTAAACACCGGGGAGCTGTTTTTT.

This clone has a handful of counts. The chain's CDR3 is CASSSPGVDYGYTF. The CDR3, as DNA: TGTGCCAGCAGCTCCCCAGGCGTAGACTATGGCTACACCTTC. The gene calls are TRBV13 and TRBJ1-2; D not resolved. The germline V gene encodes CDR1 PRHDT and CDR2 FYEKMQ (reference sequence). V gave up 4 bases and J gave up 3 bases, with 12 bases separating them. The CDR3 runs 14 residues.

The rearrangement joins TRBV7-9 to TRBJ1-1, with 7 positions matching TRBD1. The length of the CDR3 is 14 residues. Trimming at V came to 6 bases and at J to 1 base, leaving 5 bases not matched to a gene. CDR1 is SEHNR, CDR2 FQNEAQ, per germline (reference sequence). For the CDR3, the DNA is TGTGCCAGCAGGGCGACAGGGCGGAACACTGAAGCTTTCTTT. It translates to CASRATGRNTEAFF.

This chain links TRBV11-2 with TRBJ2-7; weak D call: TRBD2 (5 bases). The V end was cut by 4 bases, the J end by 2 bases, with 9 bases between. This CDR3 spans 13 amino acids. The germline V gene has CDR1 SGHAT and CDR2 FQNNGV. This chain's CDR3 is CASSSEAAYEQYF. The CDR3, as DNA: TGTGCCAGCAGCTCGGAGGCGGCCTACGAGCAGTACTTC.

Here the CDR3 DNA reads TGCAGCGTTGGAGATAAAGGACCCTCTAACTATGGCTACACCTTC. This codes for CSVGDKGPSNYGYTF. The chain joins TRBV29-1 to TRBJ1-2; D remains unclear. Trimming stripped 4 bases from V and 0 bases from J, with 15 bases between. The CDR3 extends over 15 amino acids. Germline V gives CDR1 SQVTM, CDR2 ANQGSEA.

The rearrangement joins TRBV19 to TRBJ2-1; D might be TRBD2 (6 bases). The V gene's germline CDR1 is LNHDA and CDR2 SQIVND (reference sequence). This CDR3 has 12 residues. Trimming cost V 8 bases and J 7 bases, with 12 bases left between them. The CDR3 region is CASRPGGNEQFF. DNA of the CDR3: TGTGCCAGTCGACCTGGGGGGAATGAGCAGTTCTTC.

The gene calls are TRBV29-1 and TRBJ2-7, with D perhaps matching TRBD1 or TRBD2 (5 bases each). In germline, CDR1 is SQVTM, CDR2 ANQGSEA. V was cut by 6 bases and J by 7 bases, with 13 bases left in between. The CDR3 covers 11 residues. DNA of the CDR3: TGCAGCGTCGGAACTGGGGGTGAGCAGTACTTC. Translated, it gives CSVGTGGEQYF.

This clone has a handful of counts. This chain uses TRBV12-5 with TRBJ2-2; D gene ambiguous. Trimming removed 5 bases from V and 2 bases from J, with 3 bases in between. Germline V lookup: CDR1 LGHNT, CDR2 FRNRAP. CDR3 length: 12 amino acids. DNA for the CDR3: TGTGCTAGTGGTGGAAACACCGGGGAGCTGTTTTTT. The encoded protein is CASGGNTGELFF.

A few counts support this clone. The V and J genes are TRBV28 and TRBJ2-7; D may be TRBD1 (6 bases). Germline-derived CDR1 and CDR2 are MDHEN and SYDVKM. The CDR3 sequence is 14 residues long. V lost 3 bases to trimming and J lost 2 bases, with 11 bases between them. In nucleotides, the CDR3 is TGTGCCAGCAGTTTCGGGGACACACCCTACGAGCAGTACTTC. This encodes CASSFGDTPYEQYF.

This clone has at least ten counts. J is TRBJ2-7 and V is TRBV16; D gene ambiguous. The CDR3 contains 13 residues. Deletions cut 0 bases from V and 7 bases from J, with 10 bases between. CDR1 and CDR2 from the germline V gene are KGHSY and FQNENV. The CDR3 DNA sequence: TGTGCCAGCAGCCAATCAAGCCAAAAGGAGCAGTACTTC. Protein product: CASSQSSQKEQYF.

The CDR3 DNA sequence: TGCGCCAGCAGCTGGAGCGGGTCCGAGCAGTACTTC. This codes for CASSWSGSEQYF. The chain uses TRBV5-1 and TRBJ2-7, with D perhaps TRBD2 (6 bases). Germline CDR1 is SGHRS and CDR2 is YFSETQ. The V and J ends lost 3 bases and 6 bases respectively, with 10 bases between them. CDR3 size: 12 residues.

The chain links TRBV6-1 to TRBJ2-7; tentatively, D is TRBD1 (6 bases). Germline CDR1 and CDR2: MNHNS and SASEGT. Trimming removed 8 bases from V and 5 bases from J, with 22 bases in between. This CDR3 comprises 15 residues. The CDR3 region has the DNA TGTGCCAGCGAAAGAATCAGGGGCCTCCGGCACGAGCAGTACTTC. Its translation: CASERIRGLRHEQYF.

The chain links TRBV19 to TRBJ2-1, with D maybe TRBD2 (6 bases). With 6 bases removed from V and 8 bases from J, the gap between germline ends came to 11 bases. CDR1 is LNHDA and CDR2 is SQIVND in the germline V gene (reference sequence). The CDR3 sequence is 12 residues long. This CDR3 is CASRSGHYEQFF. The CDR3 DNA is TGTGCCAGTAGGAGCGGGCATTATGAGCAGTTCTTC.

The chain has TRBV9 and TRBJ2-3; 10 bases fit TRBD2. This CDR3 has 15 amino acids. Germline CDR1 reads SGDLS; CDR2 reads YYNGEE. The junction had 3 bases not matched to a gene; V was cut back by 4 bases and J by 1 base. The CDR3 sequence is CASSPGLAGTDTQYF. CDR3 nucleotides: TGTGCCAGCAGCCCTGGACTAGCGGGCACAGATACGCAGTATTTT.

V usage is TRBV25-1 and J usage is TRBJ2-7, with 7 bases matching TRBD2. Germline-derived CDR1 and CDR2 are MGHDK and SYGVNS. The CDR3 loop spans 14 amino acids. The ends lost 8 bases at V and 2 bases at J; junction bases unmatched: 9. The CDR3 region is CASGVGGGPYEQYF. As DNA, the CDR3 is TGTGCCAGCGGCGTCGGGGGAGGGCCCTACGAGCAGTACTTC.

The genes are TRBV5-1 and TRBJ2-1, with 8 bases lining up with TRBD2. Germline-derived CDR1 and CDR2 are SGHRS and YFSETQ. The CDR3 is made up of 13 amino acids. Trimming removed 5 bases from V and 6 bases from J; junction bases left unmatched: 4. CDR3 nucleotide sequence: TGCGCCAGCAGGGGACTAGTTGCCAATGAGCAGTTCTTC. It is translated as CASRGLVANEQFF.

The chain is built from TRBV6-5 and TRBJ2-3, with 9 bases lining up with TRBD1. The CDR3 sequence is 15 residues long. The germline V gene encodes CDR1 MNHEY and CDR2 SVGAGI. V dropped 6 bases and J dropped 2; count of bases not matched to a gene: 6. This CDR3 is CASRRTGAVTDTQYF. The CDR3 bases are TGTGCCAGCAGGAGGACAGGGGCGGTCACAGATACGCAGTATTTT.

This clone has more than one count but fewer than ten. The chain uses TRBV29-1 and TRBJ2-1, with a tentative D call TRBD2 (6 bases). Trimming left V 7 bases short and J 6 bases short, with 13 bases between. CDR1 and CDR2 (germline): SQVTM, ANQGSEA. The CDR3 totals 12 residues. The CDR3 nucleotides are TGCAGCGCATACGGGAGAATCAATGAGCAGTTCTTC. It is translated as CSAYGRINEQFF.

In its sample, this clone was seen once. V usage is TRBV27 and J usage is TRBJ2-3; D remains unclear. The CDR3 length is 15 residues. Germline CDR1 is MNHEY and CDR2 is SMNVEV (reference sequence). The V end was cut by 1 base, the J end by 5 bases, with 13 bases between. The chain's CDR3 is CASSLLGSRQDTQYF. The CDR3 region has the DNA TGTGCCAGCAGTTTATTAGGAAGCAGGCAAGATACGCAGTATTTT.

The chain carries TRBV29-1 and TRBJ2-5; TRBD2 matches 12 bases. The DNA matches TRBJ2-7 better at its end, which makes the J call doubtful. CDR1 and CDR2 from the germline V gene are SQVTM and ANQGSEA. The CDR3 spans 15 residues. The CDR3 sequence: CSVVPGLAGIYEQYF. DNA for the CDR3: TGCAGCGTTGTGCCCGGACTAGCGGGGATCTACGAGCAGTACTTC.

This clone has a handful of counts. V usage is TRBV11-2 and J usage is TRBJ2-7, with 9 bases aligning to TRBD2. From germline, CDR1 is SGHAT and CDR2 FQNNGV. The CDR3 loop spans 16 amino acids. V was clipped by 4 bases and J by 6 bases; unmatched bases: 13. The CDR3 nucleotides are TGTGCCAGCAGCTCGAAGACGGGGACTAGCCCATTCGAGCAGTACTTC. As protein: CASSSKTGTSPFEQYF.

The V and J genes are TRBV29-1 and TRBJ2-2; the match to TRBD2 covers 7 bases. The CDR3 has 14 amino acids. In germline, CDR1 is SQVTM, CDR2 ANQGSEA. V was clipped by 6 bases and J by 1 base; unmatched bases: 5. CDR3 amino acids: CSVGLPRNTGELFF. The CDR3 nucleotides read TGCAGCGTGGGACTACCTAGGAACACCGGGGAGCTGTTTTTT.

The chain is built from TRBV28 and TRBJ2-7; D may be TRBD1 (6 bases). Trimming left V 8 bases short and J 5 bases short, with 19 bases between. Germline V gene lookup returns CDR1 MDHEN and CDR2 SYDVKM. The CDR3 totals 14 residues. In nucleotides, the CDR3 is TGTGCCAGCCAGAGGCCAGGGGTTTCTGACGAGCAGTACTTC. This encodes CASQRPGVSDEQYF.

The gene calls are TRBV30 and TRBJ2-1; 7 nucleotides agree with TRBD1. The CDR3 spans 12 residues. The germline gives CDR1 GTSNPN, CDR2 SVGIG (reference sequence). V dropped 6 bases and J dropped 9; count of bases not matched to a gene: 8. The CDR3 sequence is CACQAGGIEQFF. The CDR3 bases are TGTGCCTGCCAAGCAGGGGGTATTGAGCAGTTCTTC.

This clone occurred a few times. The gene calls are TRBV7-2 and TRBJ2-7, with 8 bases aligning to TRBD2. The CDR3 length is 13 residues. The trim removed 5 bases at V and 3 bases at J, leaving 3 bases unmatched. The germline gives CDR1 SGHTA, CDR2 FQGNSA. CDR3 sequence (DNA): TGTGCCAGCAGCCCTCGGGAGGGCTACGAGCAGTACTTC. Its translation is CASSPREGYEQYF.

This clone came up a few times. The chain recombines TRBV29-1 with TRBJ1-2; 9 bases agree with TRBD1. The CDR3 totals 14 residues. Germline V gene sequence: CDR1 SQVTM, CDR2 ANQGSEA. Trimming at V came to 6 bases and at J to 3 bases, leaving 8 bases not matched to a gene. Here the CDR3 DNA reads TGCAGCGTCTCCGGGACAGGGAGGGACTATGGCTACACCTTC. Its protein product is CSVSGTGRDYGYTF.

This clone was seen more than once but under ten times. This sequence joins TRBV30 and TRBJ2-7; D ambiguous. CDR1 GTSNPN and CDR2 SVGIG come from the germline V gene (reference sequence). The CDR3 runs 11 residues. The V end lost 0 bases, the J end lost 3 bases, and 3 bases lay between the germline ends. The CDR3 is CAWSVGYEQYF. DNA of the CDR3: TGTGCCTGGAGTGTTGGCTACGAGCAGTACTTC. The whole variable domain, remainder taken from reference TRBV30 and TRBJ2-7, is SQTIHQWPATLVQPVGSPLSLECTVEGTSNPNLYWYRQAAGRGLQLLFYSVGIGQISSEVPQNLSASRPQDRQFILSSKKLLLSDSGFYLCAWSVGYEQYFGPGTRLTVT.